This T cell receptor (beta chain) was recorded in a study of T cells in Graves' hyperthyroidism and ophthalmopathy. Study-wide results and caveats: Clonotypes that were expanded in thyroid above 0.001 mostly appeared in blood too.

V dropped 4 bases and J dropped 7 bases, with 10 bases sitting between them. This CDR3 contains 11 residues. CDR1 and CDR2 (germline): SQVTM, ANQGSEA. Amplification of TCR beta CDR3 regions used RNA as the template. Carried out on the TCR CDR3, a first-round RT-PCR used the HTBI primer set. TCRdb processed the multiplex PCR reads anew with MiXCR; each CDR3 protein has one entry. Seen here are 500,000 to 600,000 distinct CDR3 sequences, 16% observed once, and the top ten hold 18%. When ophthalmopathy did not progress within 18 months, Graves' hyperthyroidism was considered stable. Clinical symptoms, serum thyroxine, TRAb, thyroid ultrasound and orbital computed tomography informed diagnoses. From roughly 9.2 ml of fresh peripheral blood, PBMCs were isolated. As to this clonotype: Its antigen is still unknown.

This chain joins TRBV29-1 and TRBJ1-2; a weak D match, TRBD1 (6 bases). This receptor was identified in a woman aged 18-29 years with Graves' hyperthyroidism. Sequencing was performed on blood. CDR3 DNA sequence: TGCAGCGTTGGCGCAGGGGCTGGCTACACCTTC. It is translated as CSVGAGAGYTF.